Below are 9 T cell receptor beta chains sequenced from a single sample in a study of blood T cell repertoires in COVID-19. The protocol was immunoSEQ multiplex PCR, while the TCRdb copy is restricted to in-frame clones and leaves out a portion. The sample records 4,900 or so clones, around nine tenths being singletons. Specimen: peripheral blood. The receptors were sampled from a human donor in a cohort sampled during active COVID-19.

The chain recombines TRBV6-6 with TRBJ1-2; D unresolved. V was clipped by 6 bases and J by 2 bases, with 19 bases between them. Germline lookup yields CDR1 MNHNY and CDR2 SVGAGI (reference sequence). The CDR3 consists of 16 residues. The CDR3 region has the DNA TGTGCCAGCAGCTCTCGGCAGCAGGATACGAACTATGGCTACACCTTC. Its protein is CASSSRQQDTNYGYTF.

The table lists this clone with a count of one. Here the CDR3 DNA reads TGTGCCAGCAGTTTAGTGCGGGAGAACACCGGGGAGCTGTTTTTT. As protein: CASSLVRENTGELFF. The J gene is TRBJ2-2, the V gene TRBV27; maybe TRBD2 (6 bases). Trimming took off 2 bases at V and 1 base at J, with 8 bases between the two ends. Germline CDR1 is MNHEY and CDR2 is SMNVEV (reference sequence). The CDR3 loop spans 15 amino acids.

The CDR3 DNA follows: TGTGCCAGCAGCTTAGGCGGGAGGGCCGGTGAGACCCAGTACTTC. Translated, it gives CASSLGGRAGETQYF. This chain joins TRBV7-3 and TRBJ2-5; TRBD2 matches 9 bases. CDR3 length: 15 residues. After removal of 2 bases from V and 5 bases from J, the junction contained 6 bases not matched to a gene. The V gene's germline CDR1 is SGHTA and CDR2 FQGTGA.

The chain recombines TRBV7-3 with TRBJ2-1; D is undetermined. Trimming shortened V by 5 bases and J by 2 bases, and 13 bases separated the two germline ends. Germline V gene data show CDR1 as SGHTA and CDR2 as FQGTGA. The CDR3 consists of 15 residues. The CDR3 region has the DNA TGTGCCAGCAGCCCCCAGGAACACGCCTACAATGAGCAGTTCTTC. It specifies CASSPQEHAYNEQFF. The full variable domain, with the rest looked up from reference TRBV7-3 and TRBJ2-1, is GAGVSQTPSNKVTEKGKYVELRCDPISGHTALYWYRQSLGQGPEFLIYFQGTGAADDSGLPNDRFFAVRPEGSVSTLKIQRTERGDSAVYLCASSPQEHAYNEQFFGPGTRLTVL.

This chain connects TRBV20-1 to TRBJ2-7; D perhaps matches TRBD1 (6 bases). Germline assignment: CDR1 DFQATT and CDR2 SNEGSKA (reference sequence). The CDR3 has 16 residues. Deletions cut 3 bases from V and 2 bases from J, with 20 bases between. The CDR3 here is CSASTLDSQATYEQYF. The CDR3 coding sequence is TGCAGTGCTAGTACCTTGGACAGCCAAGCGACCTACGAGCAGTACTTC.

This rearrangement joins TRBV3-1 (or the pseudogene TRBV3-2) to TRBJ2-2, with TRBD1 matching 10 bases. V dropped 4 bases and J dropped 4; count of bases not matched to a gene: 9. In germline, CDR1 is LGHDT, CDR2 YNNKEL (reference sequence). The CDR3 length is 17 residues. The CDR3 DNA sequence: TGTGCCAGCAGCCCCTGGGCAGGACAGGGGGGCACCGGGGAGCTGTTTTTT. It is translated as CASSPWAGQGGTGELFF.

The chain carries TRBV5-1 and TRBJ2-1, with 9 positions matching TRBD1. Per the germline V gene, CDR1 is SGHRS and CDR2 is YFSETQ. This CDR3 is built from 16 residues. Unmatched junction bases numbered 10, after V lost 4 bases and J lost 5 bases. CDR3 sequence reads: CASSPDRDRANNEQFF. The CDR3 nucleotides are TGCGCCAGCAGCCCTGATAGGGACAGGGCCAACAATGAGCAGTTCTTC.

V gene TRBV15 combines with J gene TRBJ1-5; D is ambiguous. CDR3 length: 14 residues. V shed 4 bases and J shed 6 bases, with 13 bases lying between them. CDR1 and CDR2 (germline): LNHNV, YYDKDF (reference sequence). The CDR3 spells CATSTGIWGQPQHF. CDR3 coding DNA: TGTGCCACCAGCACCGGGATATGGGGTCAGCCCCAGCATTTT.

V and J are TRBV18 and TRBJ2-1; D may be TRBD1 (5 bases). The CDR3 covers 17 residues. The germline V gene encodes CDR1 KGHSH and CDR2 LQKENI. Deletions cut 1 base from V and 4 bases from J, with 17 bases between. The CDR3 here is CASSPLNTQGAYNEQFF. Here the CDR3 DNA reads TGTGCCAGCTCACCACTAAACACACAAGGGGCTTACAATGAGCAGTTCTTC.